These 9 T cell receptor beta chains came from one sample sequenced in a study of blood T cell repertoires in COVID-19. Sequencing was performed with immunoSEQ multiplex PCR; in TCRdb, only in-frame clones are kept and a portion is missing. The sample holds around 260,000 clones, 70% to 90% seen once. Sequenced material: peripheral blood. The receptors shown here come from a human donor in a cohort sampled during active COVID-19.

The chain is built from TRBV2 and TRBJ1-2; unclear D gene. Germline-derived CDR1 and CDR2 are SNHLY and FYNNEI. The V and J ends lost 1 base and 14 bases respectively, with 17 bases between them. The CDR3 is made up of 13 amino acids. This chain's CDR3 is CASSEDWTSRHTF. The CDR3 nucleotides are TGTGCCAGCAGTGAAGATTGGACTTCCAGGCATACCTTC.

Written as DNA, the CDR3 is TGTGCCAGCAGCCCGGGGTGGGACACTGAAGCTTTCTTT. This codes for CASSPGWDTEAFF. The J gene is TRBJ1-1, the V gene TRBV12-3 or TRBV12-4; D is ambiguous. Trimming cost V 6 bases and J 3 bases, with 11 bases left between them. The CDR3 consists of 13 residues.

The chain joins TRBV25-1 to TRBJ1-3; tentative D call: TRBD1 (6 bases). Germline CDR1 MGHDK, CDR2 SYGVNS. The V and J ends lost 8 bases and 9 bases respectively, with 11 bases between them. CDR3 length equals 11 residues. The CDR3 sequence is CASGQGSTIYF. The CDR3 DNA sequence: TGTGCCAGCGGCCAGGGGAGCACCATATATTTT.

The genes are TRBV27 and TRBJ1-5, with D perhaps matching TRBD1 (6 bases). V was trimmed by 7 bases and J by 10 bases, leaving 20 bases between them. CDR3 length equals 14 residues. Germline V gene data show CDR1 as MNHEY and CDR2 as SMNVEV (reference sequence). DNA for the CDR3: TGTGCCAGCATGGTGCAGGGGATGGTCAAACCCCAGCATTTT. This codes for CASMVQGMVKPQHF.

The chain uses TRBV11-2 and TRBJ1-5, with D perhaps matching TRBD1 (5 bases). This CDR3 is built from 14 residues. CDR1 is SGHAT and CDR2 is FQNNGV in the germline V gene. V was trimmed by 3 bases and J by 4 bases, leaving 10 bases between them. DNA of the CDR3: TGTGCCAGCAGCTTCGGAGGGACGAATCAGCCCCAGCATTTT. Encoded protein: CASSFGGTNQPQHF.

This sequence joins TRBV7-2 and TRBJ1-1, with D unresolved. The V and J ends lost 4 bases and 0 bases respectively, with 24 bases between them. CDR1 and CDR2 (germline): SGHTA, FQGNSA. The CDR3 extends over 19 amino acids. The CDR3: CASSSHGFRSSTLNTEAFF. The DNA of the CDR3 is TGTGCCAGCAGCTCCCACGGGTTTAGATCCAGCACCCTGAACACTGAAGCTTTCTTT.

The genes are TRBV7-9 and TRBJ1-3; 8 bases are a match to TRBD1. Germline V CDR1 and CDR2: SEHNR, FQNEAQ (reference sequence). The CDR3 consists of 17 residues. J gave up 4 bases and V 5 bases, and 13 bases lay outside the gene matches. The DNA of the CDR3 is TGTGCCAGCAGCCCGCCATCGACACAGGGGGTAGGAAACACCATATATTTT. Translation: CASSPPSTQGVGNTIYF.

J is TRBJ2-7 and V is TRBV5-1; maybe TRBD1 (6 bases). Per germline, CDR1 SGHRS and CDR2 YFSETQ. Trimming removed 0 bases from V and 2 bases from J, with 9 bases in between. The CDR3 runs to 14 residues. In DNA, the CDR3 is TGCGCCAGCAGCTTGGGGGGGACAACCTACGAGCAGTACTTC. The encoded protein is CASSLGGTTYEQYF.

V gene TRBV12-3 or TRBV12-4 combines with J gene TRBJ1-5, with D maybe TRBD1 (6 bases). The CDR3 extends over 13 amino acids. The germline V and J ends were trimmed by 5 bases and 4 bases, with 9 bases remaining between them. The CDR3: CASSPGQNQPQHF. The CDR3 DNA reads TGTGCCAGCAGTCCAGGACAGAATCAGCCCCAGCATTTT.